This T cell receptor (beta chain) originates from a study of blood T cell repertoires in COVID-19. Study details: Samples came from the United States, Italy and Spain, spanning acute and convalescent COVID-19. T cells, B-cell-depleted T cells, or PBMCs provided the cDNA or gDNA that served as material.

Per the original methods: From reference gene primer amplification, estimates of nucleated cell counts were derived. Clones were read by immunoSEQ multiplex PCR, and TCRdb kept only the in-frame ones, dropping some. That table is the source of V, J and clone size, and D and trimming were worked out from the DNA. The sample carries about 100,000 clones, more than 85% recorded once. Trimming took 1 base from V and 3 from J, leaving 4 bases between them. Germline V gene sequence: CDR1 SGHTA, CDR2 FQGNSA. This CDR3 has 13 amino acids. The specimen sequenced was peripheral blood. The V call is TRBV7-2, the J call TRBJ1-5; D unclear. This TCR was recovered from a man aged 25 to 40 in a cohort sampled during active COVID-19. The DNA of the CDR3 is TGTGCCAGCAGCTTAGGACACAATCAGCCCCAGCATTTT. Translating it yields CASSLGHNQPQHF.